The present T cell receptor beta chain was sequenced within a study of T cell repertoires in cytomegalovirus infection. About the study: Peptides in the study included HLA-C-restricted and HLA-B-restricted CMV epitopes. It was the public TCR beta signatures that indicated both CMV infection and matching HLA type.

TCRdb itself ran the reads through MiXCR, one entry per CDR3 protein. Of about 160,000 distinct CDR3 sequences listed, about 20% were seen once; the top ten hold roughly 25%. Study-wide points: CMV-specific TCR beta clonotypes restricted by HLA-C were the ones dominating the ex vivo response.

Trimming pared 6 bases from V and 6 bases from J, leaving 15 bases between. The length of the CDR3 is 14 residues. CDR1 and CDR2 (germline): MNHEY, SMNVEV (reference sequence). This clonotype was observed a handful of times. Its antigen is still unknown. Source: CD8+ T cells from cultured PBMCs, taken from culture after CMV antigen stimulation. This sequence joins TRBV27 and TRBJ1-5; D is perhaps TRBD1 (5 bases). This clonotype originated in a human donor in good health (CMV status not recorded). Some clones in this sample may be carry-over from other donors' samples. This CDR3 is CASSLTPGFQPQHF. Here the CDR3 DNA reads TGTGCCAGCAGCCTAACCCCAGGGTTTCAGCCCCAGCATTTT.